This T cell receptor beta chain was recovered during a study of blood T cell repertoires in COVID-19. Overall study context: The study drew acute and convalescent COVID-19 samples from the United States, Italy and Spain. Sources were T cells, B-cell-depleted T cells, or PBMCs; the material itself was cDNA or gDNA.

The CDR3 sequence is 16 residues long. From germline, CDR1 is SGHVS and CDR2 FQNEAQ. V was pared by 5 bases and J by 1 base, with 6 bases of the junction left unmatched. Using immunoSEQ multiplex PCR, the repertoire was profiled, and TCRdb retains in-frame clones only, with some absent. The sample has 97,000 or so clones; around 81% are singletons. This TCR derives from a man aged 60 to 75 with acute or convalescent COVID-19. The chain is built from TRBV7-8 and TRBJ2-7; 12 bases are shared with TRBD1. The specimen sequenced was peripheral blood. Here the CDR3 DNA reads TGTGCCAGCAGCCCGGGGACAGGGGGCTATTCCTACGAGCAGTACTTC. This gives the protein CASSPGTGGYSYEQYF.